One T cell receptor (beta chain) is described in this entry. The table came from immunoSEQ multiplex PCR; TCRdb's copy has only in-frame clones and leaves some out. The repertoire includes roughly 150,000 clones, around 84% of them detected once, and around 7.2% sits in the top ten. This entry is derived from a study of blood T cell repertoires in COVID-19. Background on the study: Samples of COVID-19 (acute and convalescent) were obtained from the United States, Italy and Spain. Sample material is recorded as cDNA or gDNA derived from T cells, B-cell-depleted T cells, or PBMCs.

There are 16 residues in the CDR3. With 3 bases removed from V and 4 bases from J, the gap between germline ends came to 18 bases. Germline V gene sequence: CDR1 KGHSH, CDR2 LQKENI. This TCR was sampled from a woman in her forties or fifties in a cohort sampled during active or convalescent COVID-19. Sequencing input: peripheral blood. The J gene is TRBJ2-5, the V gene TRBV18, with D tentatively TRBD2 (5 bases). DNA for the CDR3: TGTGCCAGCTCACCCCAGGTTTTAATAGGAGGAGAGACCCAGTACTTC. The encoded protein is CASSPQVLIGGETQYF.